This T cell receptor beta chain was captured in a study of monozygotic twins with inflammatory bowel disease. Notes on the study in general: The authors found no support for a single strong IBD-associated signal or clonotype. Among IBD patients, fewer clonotypes were shared with others than among healthy twins, especially with disease activity.

Comment on this clonotype: Antigen unknown.

Each TCR library consumed about 3,800 ng of total RNA. TCRalpha and TCRbeta cDNA was put through two nested PCRs of roughly 16 and 10 cycles. For each CDR3 protein, TCRdb gives one entry from its re-call of the 5' RACE reads, without DNA. The specimen's table records about 450,000 distinct CDR3 sequences. The CDR3 is made up of 16 amino acids. Germline CDR1 ENHRY, CDR2 SYGVKD. The genes are TRBV10-3 and TRBJ2-6; there is no DNA to check the TCRdb D call of TRBD1. This clonotype originated in a human donor with ulcerative colitis or Crohn's disease, or a healthy co-twin of an affected twin (not recorded which). Sequencing was performed on blood. This CDR3 reads CAISDRGLAGANVLTF.